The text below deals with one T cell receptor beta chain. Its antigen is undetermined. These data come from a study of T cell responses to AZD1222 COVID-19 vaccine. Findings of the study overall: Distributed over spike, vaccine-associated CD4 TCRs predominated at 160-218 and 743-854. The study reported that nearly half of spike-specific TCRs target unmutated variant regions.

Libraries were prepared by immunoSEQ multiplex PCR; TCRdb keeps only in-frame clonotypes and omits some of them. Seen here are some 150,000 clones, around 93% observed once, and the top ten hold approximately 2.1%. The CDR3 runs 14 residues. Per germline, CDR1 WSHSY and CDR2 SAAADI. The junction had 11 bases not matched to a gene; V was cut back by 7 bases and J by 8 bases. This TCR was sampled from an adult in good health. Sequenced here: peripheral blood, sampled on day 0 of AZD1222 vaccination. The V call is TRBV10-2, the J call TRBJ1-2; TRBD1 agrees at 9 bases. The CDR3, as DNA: TGCGCCAGCAACACCGGGACAGGGTTTAGGGGCTACACCTTC. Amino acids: CASNTGTGFRGYTF.